The present entry profiles one T cell receptor (beta chain) with its context. These data belong to a study of molecular identifiers for immune sequencing clone quantification. Each CDR3 protein gets one entry after TCRdb re-called the PCR reads with MiXCR. The table lists more than 450,000 distinct CDR3 sequences, 25% of them singletons. Specimen: naive CD8+ T cells from blood, with Jurkat cell RNA spiked in. Subset: FACS-sorted CD8+CD4-CCR7+CD45RA+ naive T cells. The receptor comes from a human donor in good health. Some libraries in this study had Jurkat cell RNA spiked in.

The CDR3 reads CASSHITGTYEQYF. DNA of the CDR3: TGCGCCAGCAGCCACATAACGGGAACCTACGAGCAGTACTTC. V and J are TRBV4-1 and TRBJ2-7, with a weak D call TRBD2 (5 bases). From germline, CDR1 is MGHRA and CDR2 YSYEKL. The V end lost 3 bases, the J end lost 2 bases, and 11 bases lay between the germline ends. This CDR3 comprises 14 residues.